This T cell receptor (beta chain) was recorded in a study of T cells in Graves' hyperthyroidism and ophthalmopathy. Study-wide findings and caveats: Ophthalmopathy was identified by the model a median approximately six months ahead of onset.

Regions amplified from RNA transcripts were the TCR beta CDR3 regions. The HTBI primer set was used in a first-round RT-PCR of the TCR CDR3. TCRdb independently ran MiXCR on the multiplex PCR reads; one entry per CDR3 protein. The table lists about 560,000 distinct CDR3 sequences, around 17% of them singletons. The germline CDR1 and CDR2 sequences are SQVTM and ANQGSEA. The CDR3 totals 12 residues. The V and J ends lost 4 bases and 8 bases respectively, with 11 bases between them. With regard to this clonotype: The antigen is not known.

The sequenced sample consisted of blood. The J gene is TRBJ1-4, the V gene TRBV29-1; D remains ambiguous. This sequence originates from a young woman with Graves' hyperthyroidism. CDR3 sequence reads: CSVGVGSEKLFF. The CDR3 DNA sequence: TGCAGCGTTGGAGTAGGTTCCGAAAAACTGTTTTTT.